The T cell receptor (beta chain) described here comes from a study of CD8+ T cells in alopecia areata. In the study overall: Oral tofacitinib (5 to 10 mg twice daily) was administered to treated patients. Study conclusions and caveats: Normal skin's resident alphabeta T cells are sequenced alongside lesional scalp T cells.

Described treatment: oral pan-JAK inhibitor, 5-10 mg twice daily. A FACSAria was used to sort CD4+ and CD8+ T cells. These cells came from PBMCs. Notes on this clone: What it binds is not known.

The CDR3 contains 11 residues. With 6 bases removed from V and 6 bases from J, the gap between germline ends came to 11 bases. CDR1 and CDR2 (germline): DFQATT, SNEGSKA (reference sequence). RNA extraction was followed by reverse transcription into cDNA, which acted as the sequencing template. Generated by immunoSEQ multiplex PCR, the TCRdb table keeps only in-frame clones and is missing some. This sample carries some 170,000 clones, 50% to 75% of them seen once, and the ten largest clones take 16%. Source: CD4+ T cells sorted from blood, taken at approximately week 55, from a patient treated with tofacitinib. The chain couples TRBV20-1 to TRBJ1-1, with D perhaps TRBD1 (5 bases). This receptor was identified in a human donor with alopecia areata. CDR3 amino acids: CSAPGGAEAFF. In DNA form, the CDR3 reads TGCAGTGCCCCGGGGGGGGCTGAAGCTTTCTTT.